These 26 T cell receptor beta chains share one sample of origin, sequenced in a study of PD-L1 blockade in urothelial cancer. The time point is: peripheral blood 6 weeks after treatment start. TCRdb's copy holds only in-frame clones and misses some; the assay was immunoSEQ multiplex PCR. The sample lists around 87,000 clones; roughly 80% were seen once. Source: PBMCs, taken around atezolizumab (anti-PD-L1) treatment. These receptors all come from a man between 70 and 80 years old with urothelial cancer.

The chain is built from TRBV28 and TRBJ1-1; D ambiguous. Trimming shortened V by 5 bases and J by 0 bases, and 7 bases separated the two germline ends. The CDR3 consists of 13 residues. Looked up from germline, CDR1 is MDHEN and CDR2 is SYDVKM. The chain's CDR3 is CASSTQVNTEAFF. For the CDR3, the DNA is TGTGCCAGCAGTACCCAGGTGAACACTGAAGCTTTCTTT. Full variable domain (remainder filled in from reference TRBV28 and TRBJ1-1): DVKVTQSSRYLVKRTGEKVFLECVQDMDHENMFWYRQDPGLGLRLIYFSYDVKMKEKGDIPEGYSVSREKKERFSLILESASTNQTSMYLCASSTQVNTEAFFGQGTRLTVV.

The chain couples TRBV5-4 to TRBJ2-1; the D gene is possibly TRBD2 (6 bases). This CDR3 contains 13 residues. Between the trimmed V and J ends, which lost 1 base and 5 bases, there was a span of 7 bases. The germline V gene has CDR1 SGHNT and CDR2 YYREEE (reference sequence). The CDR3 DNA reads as TGTGCCAGCAGCTTGTCGGGAGACAATGAGCAGTTCTTC. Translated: CASSLSGDNEQFF.

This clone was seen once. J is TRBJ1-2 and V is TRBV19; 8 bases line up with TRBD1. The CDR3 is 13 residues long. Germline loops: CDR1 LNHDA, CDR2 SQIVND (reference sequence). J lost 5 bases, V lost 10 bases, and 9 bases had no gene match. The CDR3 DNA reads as TGTGCCATACAGGACAGGGTCTCTTATGGCTACACCTTC. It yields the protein CAIQDRVSYGYTF.

Here the CDR3 DNA reads TGCGCCAGCAGCTCACAGGGAAGGGATGGCTACACCTTC. Its protein is CASSSQGRDGYTF. The chain recombines TRBV5-1 with TRBJ1-2; D is perhaps TRBD1 (6 bases). This CDR3 spans 13 amino acids. Trimming removed 3 bases at V and 6 bases at J, with 12 bases between. In germline, CDR1 is SGHRS, CDR2 YFSETQ.

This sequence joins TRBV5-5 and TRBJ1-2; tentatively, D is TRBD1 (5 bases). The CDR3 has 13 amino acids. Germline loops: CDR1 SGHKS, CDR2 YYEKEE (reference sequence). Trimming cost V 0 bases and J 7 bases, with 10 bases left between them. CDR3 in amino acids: CASSLADRGGYTF. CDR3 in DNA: TGTGCCAGCAGCTTGGCCGACAGAGGTGGCTACACCTTC.

This CDR3 reads CASSIGQGAGNEQFF. The CDR3 bases are TGCGCCAGCAGCATCGGACAGGGGGCTGGGAATGAGCAGTTCTTC. The chain joins TRBV5-1 to TRBJ2-1, with TRBD1 matching over 11 bases. V lost 4 bases and J lost 7; bases outside the gene matches: 7. Germline-derived CDR1 and CDR2 are SGHRS and YFSETQ. The CDR3 totals 15 residues.

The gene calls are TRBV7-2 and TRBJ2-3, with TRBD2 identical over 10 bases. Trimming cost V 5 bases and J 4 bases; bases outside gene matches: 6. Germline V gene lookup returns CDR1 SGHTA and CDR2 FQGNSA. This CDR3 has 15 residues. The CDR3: CASSPGLADADTQYF. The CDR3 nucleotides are TGTGCCAGCAGCCCTGGACTAGCGGATGCAGATACGCAGTATTTT.

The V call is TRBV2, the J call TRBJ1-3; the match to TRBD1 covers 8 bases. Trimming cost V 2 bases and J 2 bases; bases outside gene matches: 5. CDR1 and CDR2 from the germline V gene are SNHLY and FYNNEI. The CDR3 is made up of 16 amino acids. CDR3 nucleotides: TGTGCCAGCAGTGAATCAAAACAGGGGGCTGGAAACACCATATATTTT. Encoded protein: CASSESKQGAGNTIYF.

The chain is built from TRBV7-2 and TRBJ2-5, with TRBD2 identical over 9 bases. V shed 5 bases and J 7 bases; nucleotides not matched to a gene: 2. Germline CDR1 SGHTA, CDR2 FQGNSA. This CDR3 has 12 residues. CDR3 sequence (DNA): TGTGCCAGCAGCCTGCGGGGGGGGACCCAGTACTTC. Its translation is CASSLRGGTQYF.

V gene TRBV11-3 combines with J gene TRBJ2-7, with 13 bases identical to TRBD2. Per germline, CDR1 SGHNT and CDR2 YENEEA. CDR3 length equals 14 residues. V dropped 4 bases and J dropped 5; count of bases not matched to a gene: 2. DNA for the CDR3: TGTGCCAGCAGCTCCGGACTAGCGGGAGACGAGCAGTACTTC. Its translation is CASSSGLAGDEQYF.

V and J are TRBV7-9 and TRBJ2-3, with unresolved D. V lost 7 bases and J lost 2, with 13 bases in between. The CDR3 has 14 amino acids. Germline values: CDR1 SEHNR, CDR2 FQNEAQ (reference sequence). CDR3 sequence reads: CASTARSLTDTQYF. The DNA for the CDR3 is TGTGCCAGCACGGCCCGGAGCCTCACAGATACGCAGTATTTT.

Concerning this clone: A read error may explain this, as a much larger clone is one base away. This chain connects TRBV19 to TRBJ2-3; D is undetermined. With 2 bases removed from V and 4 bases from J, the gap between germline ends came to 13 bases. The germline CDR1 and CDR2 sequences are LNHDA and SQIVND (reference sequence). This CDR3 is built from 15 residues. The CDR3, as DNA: TGTGCCAGTAGTATACTAGGAAGGAGTCCAGATACGCAGTATTTT. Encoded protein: CASSILGRSPDTQYF.

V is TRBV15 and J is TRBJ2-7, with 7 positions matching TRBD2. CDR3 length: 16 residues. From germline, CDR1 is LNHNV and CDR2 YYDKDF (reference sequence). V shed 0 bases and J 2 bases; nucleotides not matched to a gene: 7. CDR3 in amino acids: CATSRDRGGSTYEQYF. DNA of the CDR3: TGTGCCACCAGCAGAGATCGAGGCGGGAGCACCTACGAGCAGTACTTC.

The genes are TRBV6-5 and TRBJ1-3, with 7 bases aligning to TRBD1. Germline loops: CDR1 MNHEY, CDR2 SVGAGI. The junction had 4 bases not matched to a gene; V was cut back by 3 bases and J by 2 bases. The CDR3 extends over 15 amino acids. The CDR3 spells CASSYGTEAGNTIYF. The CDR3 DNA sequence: TGTGCCAGCAGTTATGGGACAGAGGCTGGAAACACCATATATTTT.

The CDR3 is CASSFRKRGRNTF. The CDR3 nucleotides are TGTGCCAGCAGTTTCAGAAAGCGGGGTCGGAACACCTTC. The chain couples TRBV28 to TRBJ1-2; D unresolved. The V and J ends lost 3 bases and 12 bases respectively, with 17 bases between them. The germline V gene encodes CDR1 MDHEN and CDR2 SYDVKM. CDR3 size: 13 residues.

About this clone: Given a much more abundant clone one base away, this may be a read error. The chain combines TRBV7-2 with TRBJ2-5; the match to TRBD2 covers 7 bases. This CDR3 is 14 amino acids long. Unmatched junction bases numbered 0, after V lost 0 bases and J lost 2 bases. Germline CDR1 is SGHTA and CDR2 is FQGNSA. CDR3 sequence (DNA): TGTGCCAGCAGCTTAGCGGGGGGGCAAGAGACCCAGTACTTC. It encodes CASSLAGGQETQYF.

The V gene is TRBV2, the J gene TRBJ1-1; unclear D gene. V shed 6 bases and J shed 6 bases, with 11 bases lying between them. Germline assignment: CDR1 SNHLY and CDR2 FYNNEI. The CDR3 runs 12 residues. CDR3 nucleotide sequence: TGTGCCAGCAGCCAGGTTGTCGCTGAAGCTTTCTTT. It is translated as CASSQVVAEAFF.

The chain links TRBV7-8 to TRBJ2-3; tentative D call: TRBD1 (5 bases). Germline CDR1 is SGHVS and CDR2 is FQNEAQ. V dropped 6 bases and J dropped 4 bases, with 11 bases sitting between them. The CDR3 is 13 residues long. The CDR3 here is CASRPQGADTQYF. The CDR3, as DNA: TGTGCCAGCAGACCCCAGGGTGCAGATACGCAGTATTTT.

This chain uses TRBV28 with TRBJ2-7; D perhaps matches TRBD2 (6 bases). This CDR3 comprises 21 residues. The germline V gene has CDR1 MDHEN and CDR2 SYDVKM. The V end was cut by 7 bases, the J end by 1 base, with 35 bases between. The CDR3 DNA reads TGTGCCAGCACCAAGTCCCTAGAGGCTCCTCGGTACGGGAGTATATCCTACGAGCAGTACTTC. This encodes CASTKSLEAPRYGSISYEQYF. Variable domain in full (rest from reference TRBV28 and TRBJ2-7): DVKVTQSSRYLVKRTGEKVFLECVQDMDHENMFWYRQDPGLGLRLIYFSYDVKMKEKGDIPEGYSVSREKKERFSLILESASTNQTSMYLCASTKSLEAPRYGSISYEQYFGPGTRLTVT.

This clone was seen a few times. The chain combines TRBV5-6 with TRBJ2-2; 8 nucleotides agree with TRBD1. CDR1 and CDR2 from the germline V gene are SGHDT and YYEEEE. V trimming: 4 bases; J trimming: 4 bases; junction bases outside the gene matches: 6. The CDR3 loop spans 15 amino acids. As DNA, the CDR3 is TGTGCCAGCAGCCCTGACAGGGGAGTCACCGGGGAGCTGTTTTTT. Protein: CASSPDRGVTGELFF. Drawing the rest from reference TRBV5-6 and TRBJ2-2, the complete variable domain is DAGVTQSPTHLIKTRGQQVTLRCSPKSGHDTVSWYQQALGQGPQFIFQYYEEEERQRGNFPDRFSGHQFPNYSSELNVNALLLGDSALYLCASSPDRGVTGELFFGEGSRLTVL.

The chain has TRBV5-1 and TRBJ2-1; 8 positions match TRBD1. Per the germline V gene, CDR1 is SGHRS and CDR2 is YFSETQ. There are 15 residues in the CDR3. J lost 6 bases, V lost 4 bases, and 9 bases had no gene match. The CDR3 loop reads CASSPRQGAPNEQFF. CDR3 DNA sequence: TGCGCCAGCAGCCCCCGGCAGGGGGCTCCCAATGAGCAGTTCTTC.

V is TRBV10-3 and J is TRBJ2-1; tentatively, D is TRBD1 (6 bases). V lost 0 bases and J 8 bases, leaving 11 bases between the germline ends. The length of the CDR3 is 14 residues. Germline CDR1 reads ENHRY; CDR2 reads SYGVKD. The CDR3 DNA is TGTGCCATCAGTGAGTCGGACAGTCAGGATGAGCAGTTCTTC. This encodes CAISESDSQDEQFF.

CDR3 protein: CASSLVGGTYEQYF. CDR3 DNA: TGTGCCAGCAGCTTAGTTGGCGGGACCTACGAGCAGTACTTC. The chain has TRBV11-2 and TRBJ2-7, with a tentative D call TRBD2 (6 bases). Deletions cut 1 base from V and 2 bases from J, with 9 bases between. In germline, CDR1 is SGHAT, CDR2 FQNNGV. This CDR3 has 14 amino acids.

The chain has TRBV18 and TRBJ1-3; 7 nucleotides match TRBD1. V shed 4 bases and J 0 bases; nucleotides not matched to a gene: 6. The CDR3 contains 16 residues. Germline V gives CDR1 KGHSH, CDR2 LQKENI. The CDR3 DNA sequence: TGTGCCAGCTCACTTGGGACAGCCGGCTCTGGAAACACCATATATTTT. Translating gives CASSLGTAGSGNTIYF.

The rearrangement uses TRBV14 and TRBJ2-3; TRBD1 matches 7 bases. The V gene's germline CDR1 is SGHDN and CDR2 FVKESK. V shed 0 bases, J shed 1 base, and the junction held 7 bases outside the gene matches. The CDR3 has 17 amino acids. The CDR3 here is CASSQDQGGAGTDTQYF. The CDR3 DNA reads TGTGCCAGCAGCCAAGATCAAGGGGGCGCCGGCACAGATACGCAGTATTTT.

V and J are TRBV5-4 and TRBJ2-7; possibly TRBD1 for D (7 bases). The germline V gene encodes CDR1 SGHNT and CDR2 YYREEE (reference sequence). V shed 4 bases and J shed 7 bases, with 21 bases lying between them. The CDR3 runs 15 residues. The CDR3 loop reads CASSLKGATGTEQYF. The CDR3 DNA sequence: TGTGCCAGCAGCCTGAAGGGGGCGACAGGGACTGAGCAGTACTTC.